At least ten counts were recorded for the clone carrying this T cell receptor (beta chain). The antigen remains undetermined. The data were taken from a study of T cells in Graves' hyperthyroidism and ophthalmopathy. The study, taken as a whole, reports: Median prediction lead before ophthalmopathy onset was 6.5 to 7 months with the model.

It was RNA transcripts that yielded the amplified TCR beta CDR3 regions. A set of HTBI primers served as the primers for a first-round RT-PCR of the TCR CDR3. TCRdb re-called the multiplex PCR reads with MiXCR, one entry per CDR3 protein. The data show 220,000 or so distinct CDR3 sequences, with about a sixth seen just once and more than 25% held by the top ten. Diagnoses were made from clinical symptoms, serum measures (thyroxine and TRAb), thyroid ultrasound and orbital computed tomography. Fresh 10 ml peripheral blood yielded PBMCs. The CDR3 has 14 residues. CDR1 is ENHRY, CDR2 SYGVKD, per germline. J gave up 6 bases and V 6 bases, and 4 bases lay outside the gene matches.

This TCR derives from a woman under 30 with Graves' ophthalmopathy. The sample comprised blood. The chain carries TRBV10-3 and TRBJ2-1; 11 bases are shared with TRBD2. The CDR3 here is CAISNGLAGNEQFF. The CDR3 bases are TGTGCCATCAGCAACGGACTAGCGGGCAATGAGCAGTTCTTC.